This TCR beta chain came from a study of vaccination and CD4 T cells after COVID-19. Cultured CD4+ T cells had their DNA profiled by the Oncomine TCR Beta short-read assay. TCRdb used MiXCR to reprocess the PCR reads, holding one entry per CDR3 protein. The table has under 30,000 distinct CDR3 sequences, 40% to 50% seen once. The treatment denotes: approximately 11-day PBMC culture with coronavirus spike peptide pools or control peptides (ViraFEST assay). To note about this clonotype: The antigen is unknown.

CDR3 size: 12 residues. Germline lookup yields CDR1 SGHTA and CDR2 FQGNSA. Trimming took 1 base from V and 14 from J, leaving 11 bases between them. This chain links TRBV7-2 with TRBJ1-4; D remains ambiguous. The clonotype originates from a human donor who received a COVID-19 vaccine. The specimen was CD4+ T cells from blood, cultured in vitro, collected before SARS-CoV-2 vaccination. The CDR3 nucleotides are TGTGCCAGCAGCTTAGACCTGGGTCACCTGTTTTTT. It is translated as CASSLDLGHLFF.